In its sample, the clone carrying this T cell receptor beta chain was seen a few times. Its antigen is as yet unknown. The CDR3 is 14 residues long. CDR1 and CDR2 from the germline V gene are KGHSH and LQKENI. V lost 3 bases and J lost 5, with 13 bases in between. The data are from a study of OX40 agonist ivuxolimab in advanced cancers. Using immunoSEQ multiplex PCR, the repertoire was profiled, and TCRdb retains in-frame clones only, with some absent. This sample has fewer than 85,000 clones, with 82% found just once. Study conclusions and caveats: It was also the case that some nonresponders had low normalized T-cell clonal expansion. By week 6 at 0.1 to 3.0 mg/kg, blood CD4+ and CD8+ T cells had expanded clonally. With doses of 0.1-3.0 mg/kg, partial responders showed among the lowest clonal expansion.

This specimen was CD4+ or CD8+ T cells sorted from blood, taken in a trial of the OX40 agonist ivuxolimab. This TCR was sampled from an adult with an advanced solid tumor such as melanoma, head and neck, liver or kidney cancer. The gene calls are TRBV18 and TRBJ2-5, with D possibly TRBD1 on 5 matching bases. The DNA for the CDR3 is TGTGCCAGCTCACCTCAGGGTTTAGGGGAGACCCAGTACTTC. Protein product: CASSPQGLGETQYF. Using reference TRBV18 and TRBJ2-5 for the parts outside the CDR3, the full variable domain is NAGVMQNPRHLVRRRGQEARLRCSPMKGHSHVYWYRQLPEEGLKFMVYLQKENIIDESGMPKERFSAEFPKEGPSILRIQQVVRGDSAAYFCASSPQGLGETQYFGPGTRLLVL.